Each of the 29 T cell receptor beta chains below was sequenced from the same sample in a study of T-cell reconstitution after alpha-beta-depleted transplantation in children. The TCRbeta library incorporated unique molecular identifiers. TCRdb fed the PCR reads into MiXCR, producing one record per CDR3 protein. The sample has roughly 180,000 distinct CDR3 sequences, roughly 15% seen once. This material consisted of PBMCs from the stem cell graft donor, taken from the stem cell graft. The receptors shown here come from a human donor who donated a stem cell graft to a child with acute lymphoblastic leukemia.

This clonotype was detected ten times or more. The CDR3 DNA reads as TGTGCCAGCAGTGACGGACAGGGAACCACTAATGAAAAACTGTTTTTT. Protein: CASSDGQGTTNEKLFF. This chain links TRBV25-1 with TRBJ1-4; 8 nucleotides line up with TRBD1. CDR3 length: 16 amino acids. After removal of 3 bases from V and 2 bases from J, the junction contained 5 bases not matched to a gene. CDR1 and CDR2 from the germline V gene are MGHDK and SYGVNS.

This clonotype showed up many times. This chain links TRBV5-1 with TRBJ2-1, with 7 nucleotides matching TRBD2. CDR3 size: 13 residues. Germline trimming cut 3 bases from V and 8 bases from J; bases unmatched to any gene: 5. Germline CDR1 SGHRS, CDR2 YFSETQ. This chain's CDR3 is CASSWAGVDEQFF. The CDR3, as DNA: TGCGCCAGCAGCTGGGCGGGAGTCGATGAGCAGTTCTTC.

The chain carries TRBV3-1 and TRBJ1-1; no definite D call. Germline CDR1 and CDR2: LGHDT and YNNKEL (reference sequence). The CDR3 is made up of 13 amino acids. CDR3 in amino acids: CTCSRGPNTEAFF. CDR3 DNA sequence: TGTACCTGCAGCCGGGGTCCCAACACTGAAGCTTTCTTT.

The rearrangement uses TRBV6-5 and TRBJ1-4; 10 bases agree with TRBD1. The germline V gene has CDR1 MNHEY and CDR2 SVGAGI. V lost 5 bases, J lost 7 bases, and 13 bases stayed unmatched. The CDR3 is made up of 17 amino acids. The CDR3, as DNA: TGTGCCAGCAGTCTACGGGACAGGGGATTTCGTAGTGAAAAACTGTTTTTT. Protein product: CASSLRDRGFRSEKLFF.

This clonotype was counted at least ten times. The chain recombines TRBV12-3 or TRBV12-4 with TRBJ1-1; 7 bases align to TRBD1. CDR3 length: 12 residues. J lost 11 bases, V lost 7 bases, and 10 bases had no gene match. Here the CDR3 reads CASNPRQGAAFF. In DNA, the CDR3 is TGTGCCAGCAACCCCAGACAGGGAGCGGCTTTCTTT.

This clonotype was recorded at least ten times. The chain couples TRBV20-1 to TRBJ2-1, with 9 bases matching TRBD2. The CDR3 extends over 16 amino acids. CDR1 is DFQATT and CDR2 is SNEGSKA in the germline V gene (reference sequence). Losses at the gene ends were 0 bases for V and 8 bases for J; bases not matched to a gene: 11. The CDR3, as DNA: TGCAGTGCTAGAGATCGACGGCGGGAGGGTCTCGATGAGCAGTTCTTC. It is translated as CSARDRRREGLDEQFF.

The chain combines TRBV5-1 with TRBJ2-5; 7 positions agree with TRBD1. The CDR3 contains 14 residues. Germline V gene lookup returns CDR1 SGHRS and CDR2 YFSETQ. The J segment lost 1 base and the V segment lost 4 bases, leaving 4 bases of the junction unmatched. Written as DNA, the CDR3 is TGCGCCAGCAGCGACGGGGACAGCCAAGAGACCCAGTACTTC. Translating it yields CASSDGDSQETQYF.

This clonotype was picked up many times. The genes are TRBV6-1 and TRBJ2-7; D remains unclear. The germline V and J ends were trimmed by 6 bases and 0 bases, with 9 bases remaining between them. From germline, CDR1 is MNHNS and CDR2 SASEGT. The CDR3 runs 13 residues. CDR3 amino acids: CASRSQNSYEQYF. CDR3 bases: TGTGCCAGCAGGAGCCAGAACTCCTACGAGCAGTACTTC.

Many counts were recorded for this clonotype. The chain joins TRBV28 to TRBJ2-5, with no clear D. Germline V CDR1 and CDR2: MDHEN, SYDVKM. This CDR3 is 12 amino acids long. Trimming took off 5 bases at V and 5 bases at J, with 9 bases between the two ends. CDR3 coding DNA: TGTGCCAGCAGTAAATACGCTGAGACCCAGTACTTC. Protein: CASSKYAETQYF.

This clonotype was counted once. This clone may be a read error of a much larger clone one base away. The chain employs TRBV5-1 and TRBJ1-1, with D perhaps TRBD1 (5 bases). The CDR3 is 14 amino acids. Trimming left V 0 bases short and J 6 bases short, with 12 bases between. Looked up from germline, CDR1 is SGHRS and CDR2 is YFSETQ. The CDR3: CASSLDRSRSEAFF. The DNA for the CDR3 is TGCGCCAGCAGCTTGGACAGGTCGAGGTCTGAAGCTTTCTTT.

The rearrangement uses TRBV19 and TRBJ2-7, with 8 bases fitting TRBD1. This CDR3 is built from 16 residues. Germline V gene data show CDR1 as LNHDA and CDR2 as SQIVND (reference sequence). Unmatched junction bases numbered 14, after V lost 5 bases and J lost 5 bases. The CDR3 DNA reads as TGTGCCAGTAGTCCATATAATGGACAGGGAGCGCACGAGCAGTACTTC. Encoded protein: CASSPYNGQGAHEQYF.

This clonotype was recorded many times. The chain carries TRBV4-2 and TRBJ2-3, with 7 bases aligning to TRBD1. With 4 bases clipped from V and 0 bases from J, the junction kept 10 bases outside the gene matches. Germline CDR1 and CDR2: LGHNA and YNFKEQ. The CDR3 length is 17 residues. CDR3 DNA: TGTGCCAGCAGCCGACCACAGGGGCGAAGAAGCACAGATACGCAGTATTTT. Its translation: CASSRPQGRRSTDTQYF.

This clonotype was recorded many times. V usage is TRBV19 and J usage is TRBJ2-7, with D maybe TRBD1 (6 bases). Germline CDR1 reads LNHDA; CDR2 reads SQIVND (reference sequence). The CDR3 spans 14 residues. The germline V and J ends were trimmed by 3 bases and 3 bases, with 12 bases remaining between them. CDR3 DNA: TGTGCCAGTAGTATGGGACAACCAAGCTACGAGCAGTACTTC. Its protein is CASSMGQPSYEQYF.

The chain is built from TRBV20-1 and TRBJ1-2; D is unresolved. The germline V and J ends were trimmed by 5 bases and 4 bases, with 14 bases remaining between them. Per the germline V gene, CDR1 is DFQATT and CDR2 is SNEGSKA (reference sequence). This CDR3 has 13 residues. CDR3 residues: CSALPGIGYGYTF. The CDR3 DNA sequence: TGCAGTGCTCTTCCGGGGATCGGCTATGGCTACACCTTC.

The sample holds many counts of this clonotype. This rearrangement joins TRBV7-9 to TRBJ2-7, with 7 nucleotides matching TRBD1. Trimming at V came to 1 base and at J to 3 bases, leaving 6 bases not matched to a gene. Germline CDR1 reads SEHNR; CDR2 reads FQNEAQ (reference sequence). The CDR3 is 15 amino acids. The CDR3 DNA is TGTGCCAGCAGCTTAGGAGGGGCAGGGGGCTACGAGCAGTACTTC. Translation gives CASSLGGAGGYEQYF.

Ten or more counts support this clonotype. The chain has TRBV20-1 and TRBJ2-6; no clear D. Looked up from germline, CDR1 is DFQATT and CDR2 is SNEGSKA (reference sequence). The CDR3 has 13 amino acids. Trimming pared 1 base from V and 4 bases from J, leaving 5 bases between. The CDR3 DNA reads as TGCAGTGCTAGAGCTCAGGGGGCCAACGTCCTGACTTTC. It specifies CSARAQGANVLTF.

This clonotype was seen ten or more times. The chain carries TRBV5-6 and TRBJ1-1; a weak D match, TRBD1 (5 bases). Trimming removed 0 bases from V and 6 bases from J, with 12 bases in between. The germline V gene has CDR1 SGHDT and CDR2 YYEEEE. CDR3 length: 14 amino acids. The DNA of the CDR3 is TGTGCCAGCAGCTTGGCCGGCAGGGTCGCTGAAGCTTTCTTT. Its translation: CASSLAGRVAEAFF.

Of note for this clonotype: A much larger clone differs from this one at a single base, so this may be a read error. V is TRBV12-3 or TRBV12-4 and J is TRBJ2-1, with 7 bases lining up with TRBD2. The CDR3 totals 14 residues. Germline trimming cut 7 bases from V and 2 bases from J; bases unmatched to any gene: 5. CDR3 amino acids: CASTAGATYNEQFF. CDR3 sequence (DNA): TGTGCCAGCACTGCGGGAGCCACCTACAATGAGCAGTTCTTC.

This clonotype was seen repeatedly, ten times or more. The V and J genes are TRBV4-1 and TRBJ2-5, with TRBD2 identical over 8 bases. Germline-derived CDR1 and CDR2 are MGHRA and YSYEKL. This CDR3 spans 14 amino acids. The J segment lost 2 bases and the V segment lost 4 bases, leaving 3 bases of the junction unmatched. CDR3 residues: CASSRTSGQETQYF. CDR3 in DNA: TGCGCCAGCAGCCGAACTAGCGGACAAGAGACCCAGTACTTC.

This clonotype was counted a few times. The chain carries TRBV5-1 and TRBJ1-2; D unclear. This CDR3 spans 13 amino acids. The germline V gene has CDR1 SGHRS and CDR2 YFSETQ. V lost 5 bases to trimming and J lost 3 bases, with 11 bases between them. CDR3 bases: TGCGCCAGCAGGGTAACCGGTGACTATGGCTACACCTTC. It is translated as CASRVTGDYGYTF.

About this clonotype itself: This could be a read error, since a much larger clone is one nucleotide away. This chain joins TRBV6-1 and TRBJ2-4; D unresolved. Germline V gene sequence: CDR1 MNHNS, CDR2 SASEGT. V was pared by 7 bases and J by 5 bases, with 18 bases between. The CDR3 loop spans 15 amino acids. CDR3 protein: CASTRATASQNIQYF. Written as DNA, the CDR3 is TGTGCCAGCACTCGGGCCACAGCTTCCCAAAACATTCAGTACTTC.

J is TRBJ1-2 and V is TRBV7-9; D remains ambiguous. Germline CDR1 reads SEHNR; CDR2 reads FQNEAQ (reference sequence). V shed 1 base and J shed 5 bases, with 14 bases lying between them. This CDR3 comprises 15 residues. CDR3 residues: CASSLGPWVEYGYTF. CDR3 nucleotide sequence: TGTGCCAGCAGCTTAGGCCCTTGGGTAGAGTATGGCTACACCTTC.

A remark on this clonotype: A single base separates this from a much larger clone, so it may be a read error. V is TRBV12-3 or TRBV12-4 and J is TRBJ2-4; 7 nucleotides align to TRBD2. V gave up 8 bases and J gave up 12 bases; unmatched junction bases: 13. The CDR3 is made up of 13 amino acids. Written as DNA, the CDR3 is TGTGCCAGCGGGAGGGCTCCAGGGAGCCGTCAGTACTTC. It is translated as CASGRAPGSRQYF.

The CDR3 DNA reads TGTGCCAGCAGCTTACAGGGTCGGCCTGAAGCTTTCTTT. It translates to CASSLQGRPEAFF. This chain links TRBV7-9 with TRBJ1-1; weak D call: TRBD1 (5 bases). This CDR3 comprises 13 residues. CDR1 is SEHNR and CDR2 is FQNEAQ in the germline V gene (reference sequence). Between the trimmed V and J ends, which lost 2 bases and 6 bases, there was a span of 10 bases.

Many counts were recorded for this clonotype. The chain combines TRBV5-1 with TRBJ2-1; D might be TRBD1 or TRBD2, each matching 5 bases. V was trimmed by 4 bases and J by 4 bases, leaving 21 bases between them. Germline V gene data show CDR1 as SGHRS and CDR2 as YFSETQ. The CDR3 extends over 17 amino acids. The CDR3 DNA is TGCGCCAGCAGCCCACTAGGGACGCTAGCTCGGTACAATGAGCAGTTCTTC. Translation gives CASSPLGTLARYNEQFF.

Of note for this clonotype: Just one base apart from a much larger clone, this may be a read error. The V gene is TRBV5-1, the J gene TRBJ1-2; TRBD1 might be the D (6 bases). The CDR3 length is 14 residues. Deletions cut 6 bases from V and 0 bases from J, with 12 bases between. Germline-derived CDR1 and CDR2 are SGHRS and YFSETQ. CDR3 sequence reads: CASTWTEANYGYTF. The CDR3 DNA reads TGCGCCAGCACCTGGACAGAGGCTAACTATGGCTACACCTTC.

There are many counts of this clonotype. The rearrangement uses TRBV20-1 and TRBJ1-2; D ambiguous. The V gene lost 6 bases and the J gene lost 4 bases, with 24 bases spanning the gap. The CDR3 is 16 amino acids. The germline gives CDR1 DFQATT, CDR2 SNEGSKA (reference sequence). CDR3 sequence reads: CSALNPGLSEAYGYTF. In DNA form, the CDR3 reads TGCAGTGCATTAAACCCGGGCCTGTCCGAGGCCTATGGCTACACCTTC.

This clonotype showed up many times. One junction end does not reproduce the germline sequence, and a read error may be involved. This chain links TRBV7-7 with TRBJ2-3; possibly TRBD1 or TRBD2 for D (5 bases each). The germline gives CDR1 SSHAT, CDR2 FNYEAQ (reference sequence). The CDR3 totals 14 residues. CDR3 DNA sequence: TGTGCTAGCAGCCTCCGCGGGCAGGGAGATACGCAGTATTTT. Its translation: CASSLRGQGDTQYF.

This clonotype has ten or more counts. This chain links TRBV9 with TRBJ2-7; 8 positions agree with TRBD2. The CDR3 totals 15 residues. The J segment lost 1 base and the V segment lost 0 bases, leaving 3 bases of the junction unmatched. Germline values: CDR1 SGDLS, CDR2 YYNGEE. This CDR3 reads CASSVGAGESYEQYF. CDR3 DNA: TGTGCCAGCAGCGTAGGAGCGGGGGAATCCTACGAGCAGTACTTC.